This T cell receptor (beta chain) was obtained from a study of Graves' ophthalmopathy and Graves' hyperthyroidism (dated 2018 in TCRdb). Notes on the research overall: Stable hyperthyroidism was defined as no progression to ophthalmopathy within 18 months of follow-up. For independent validation, a separate cohort was made up of 18 hyperthyroidism patients plus 17 patients who later progressed from hyperthyroidism to ophthalmopathy. In total, over 130 blood samples were TCR-sequenced: some 40 ophthalmopathy, roughly 77 hyperthyroidism and some 17 hyperthyroidism-to-ophthalmopathy patients. To explore V-J signatures that separate ophthalmopathy from hyperthyroidism, a discovery set of about a hundred patients was enrolled, consisting of about 45 with ophthalmopathy and around 57 with stable hyperthyroidism. In about six hyperthyroidism patients, the T-cell repertoires found in thyroid tissue were compared with those found in blood. The study used TCR beta repertoire signatures to distinguish Graves' ophthalmopathy from Graves' hyperthyroidism and to predict progression to ophthalmopathy. After sampling, hyperthyroidism patients received methimazole starting at 30 mg daily, and ophthalmopathy patients received high-dose intravenous methylprednisolone.

TCR beta CDR3 regions were amplified from RNA transcripts for repertoire sequencing. The first round was an RT-PCR using HTBI primers with the Qiagen OneStep RT-PCR kit, and this first round was followed by a second-round multiplex PCR, then size selection and purification. Libraries were sequenced paired-end with 100 bp reads on an Illumina HiSeq2000. In the source study's methods: SOAPnuke was used to process the reads, removing any read that contained adapters or uncalled bases, had a mean Phred below 15, or lacked an exact match to the constant primer or identifier. High-quality paired reads were merged with COPE v1.2.5. Each unique nucleotide sequence was treated as a clonotype, and MiTCR v1.1 was used to align the clonotypes to the IMGT TRB V, D and J references. The analysis was limited to V-J combinations with a frequency above 0.0001, which together covered 99.2% of the repertoires. A TCR clonal expansion and chaos score per V-J combination was defined as the ratio of F50 clonal expansion to chaos observed in the TCRdist matrix. Welch's t-statistics and random forest were used to narrow the features down to 10 to 15 V-J combinations, which were then fed into a naive Bayes classifier. Thyroid-blood repertoire similarity was quantified with the Morisita-Horn index. In TCRdb, the public reads were trimmed at Q25 with fastp and aligned with MiXCR, with productive beta chains retained. CDR3 protein duplicates are merged, each entry listing the most common genes and DNA. The V and J calls were determined by TCRdb, not by the authors. The sample contains about 1.2 million distinct CDR3 sequences, about 35% of them found a single time. The biggest ten clones account for 11% of the sample.

The hyperthyroidism patients were 18 to 65 years old and newly diagnosed, with a disease duration of less than 2 months. Patients with other autoimmune diseases, uncontrolled infections, pregnancy or lactation were excluded. Clinical symptoms, serum thyroxine, TRAb, thyroid ultrasound and orbital computed tomography were used for diagnosis. Total RNA was extracted using Trizol reagent, and RNA quality was checked on an Agilent 2100 Bioanalyzer. The V and J ends are trimmed by 0 bases and 1 base, leaving 12 bases between them. Spanning cysteine to phenylalanine, the CDR3 consists of 16 amino acids. Just the 48-base CDR3 DNA is kept, in frame starting at base 1. CDR1 and CDR2, looked up from the germline V gene (reference sequence), are LNHNV and YYDKDF. Worth noting for this clonotype: Its specific antigen is unknown. No qualities accompany the bases; no much larger clone lies one base away.

The paper as a whole reports these results and caveats: Most expanded thyroid clonotypes with a frequency above 0.001 also appeared in blood, which suggests that blood repertoires may reflect the immune response in the thyroid. In cross-validation, the 13-signature model distinguished ophthalmopathy from stable hyperthyroidism with 87.88% sensitivity and about 81% specificity, while in the test set the corresponding values were approximately 80% and 75%. In validation, the model predicted ophthalmopathy progression with about 71% sensitivity and roughly 72% specificity; 12 predicted patients were CT-confirmed with GO in a median of around 6 months. Sample size was not predetermined statistically, and investigators were not blinded to group allocation.

The receptor chain draws on TRBV15 and TRBJ1-1, with the D gene not clear enough to name. The clonotype was recovered from an adult man with Graves' hyperthyroidism. Sequencing input: peripheral blood or thyroid tissue (not recorded which). CDR3 sequence: CATSRDLGRRNTEAFF. The DNA reads as follows: TGTGCCACCAGCAGAGATCTGGGCAGACGGAACACTGAAGCTTTCTTT.